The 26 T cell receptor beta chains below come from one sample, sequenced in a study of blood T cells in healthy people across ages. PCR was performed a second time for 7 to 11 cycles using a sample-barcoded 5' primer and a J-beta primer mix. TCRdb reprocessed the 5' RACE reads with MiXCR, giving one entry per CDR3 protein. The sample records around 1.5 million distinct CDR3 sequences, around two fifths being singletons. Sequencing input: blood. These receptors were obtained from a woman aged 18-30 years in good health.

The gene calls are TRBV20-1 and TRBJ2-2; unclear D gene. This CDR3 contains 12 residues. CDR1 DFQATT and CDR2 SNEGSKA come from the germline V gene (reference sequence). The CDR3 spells CTSASSTGELFF. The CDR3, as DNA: TGCACCTCGGCCTCCTCGACCGGGGAGCTGTTTTTT.

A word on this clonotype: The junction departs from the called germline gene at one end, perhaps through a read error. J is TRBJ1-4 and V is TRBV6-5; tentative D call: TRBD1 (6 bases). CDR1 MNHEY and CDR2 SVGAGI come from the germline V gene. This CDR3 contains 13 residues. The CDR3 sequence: CASRGFLNEKLFF. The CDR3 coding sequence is TGCGCCAGCAGGGGTTTCCTTAATGAAAAACTGTTTTTT.

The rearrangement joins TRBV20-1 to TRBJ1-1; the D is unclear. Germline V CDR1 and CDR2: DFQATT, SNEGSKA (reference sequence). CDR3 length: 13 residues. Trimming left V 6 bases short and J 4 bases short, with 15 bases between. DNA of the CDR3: TGCAGTGCCATGACGCAGGTTGGCACTGAAGCTTTCTTT. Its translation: CSAMTQVGTEAFF.

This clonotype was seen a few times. CDR3 region: CATYEGGPTYPRPDTQYF. As DNA, the CDR3 is TGTGCCACCTATGAGGGCGGGCCGACGTATCCTCGACCAGATACGCAGTATTTT. The V gene is TRBV12-3 or TRBV12-4, the J gene TRBJ2-3, with a weak D call TRBD2 (5 bases). V lost 10 bases, J lost 4 bases, and 30 bases lay in between. The CDR3 sequence is 18 residues long.

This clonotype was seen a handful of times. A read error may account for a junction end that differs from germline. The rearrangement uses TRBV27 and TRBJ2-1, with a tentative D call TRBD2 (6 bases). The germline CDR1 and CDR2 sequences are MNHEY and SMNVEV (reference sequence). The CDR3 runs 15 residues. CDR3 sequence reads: CASSLFAGSYNEQFF. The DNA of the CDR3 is TGTGCCAGCAGCTTATTCGCGGGAAGCTACAATGAGCAGTTCTTC.

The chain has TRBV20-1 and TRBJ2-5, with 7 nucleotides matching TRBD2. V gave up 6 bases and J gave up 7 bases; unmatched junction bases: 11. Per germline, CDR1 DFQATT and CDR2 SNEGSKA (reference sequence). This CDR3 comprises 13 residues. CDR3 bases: TGCAGTGCCCCGGGACTACAGCGGGGGACCCAGTACTTC. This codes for CSAPGLQRGTQYF.

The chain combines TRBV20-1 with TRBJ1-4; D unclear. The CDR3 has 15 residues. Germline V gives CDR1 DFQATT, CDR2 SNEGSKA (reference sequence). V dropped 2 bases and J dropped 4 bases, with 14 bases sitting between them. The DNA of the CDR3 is TGCAGTGCTAGACGCGGAGGCCTCGATAATGAAAAACTGTTTTTT. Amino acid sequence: CSARRGGLDNEKLFF.

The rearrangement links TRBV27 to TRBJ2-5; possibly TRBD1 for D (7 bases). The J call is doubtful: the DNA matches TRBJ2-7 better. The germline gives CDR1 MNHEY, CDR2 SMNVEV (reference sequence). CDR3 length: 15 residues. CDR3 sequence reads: CASSSPDRRGYEQYF. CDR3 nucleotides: TGTGCCAGCAGTTCCCCGGACAGGAGGGGTTACGAGCAGTACTTC.

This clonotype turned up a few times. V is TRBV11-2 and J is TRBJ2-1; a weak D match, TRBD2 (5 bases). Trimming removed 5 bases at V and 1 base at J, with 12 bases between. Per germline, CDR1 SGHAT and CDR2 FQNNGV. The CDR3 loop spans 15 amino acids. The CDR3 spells CASSRSGNSYNEQFF. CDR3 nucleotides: TGTGCCAGCAGCCGAAGCGGAAATTCCTACAATGAGCAGTTCTTC.

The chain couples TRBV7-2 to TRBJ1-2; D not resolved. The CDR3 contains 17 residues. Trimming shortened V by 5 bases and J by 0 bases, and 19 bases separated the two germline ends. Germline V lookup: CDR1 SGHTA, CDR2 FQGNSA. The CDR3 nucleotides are TGTGCCAGCAGCCCGTCTCTTACGGCAACAACTAACTATGGCTACACCTTC. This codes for CASSPSLTATTNYGYTF.

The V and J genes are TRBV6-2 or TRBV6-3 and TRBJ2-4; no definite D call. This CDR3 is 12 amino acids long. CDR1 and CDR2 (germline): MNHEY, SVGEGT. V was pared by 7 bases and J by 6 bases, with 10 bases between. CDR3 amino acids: CASTDPPNIQYF. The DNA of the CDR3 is TGTGCCAGCACCGACCCCCCAAACATTCAGTACTTC.

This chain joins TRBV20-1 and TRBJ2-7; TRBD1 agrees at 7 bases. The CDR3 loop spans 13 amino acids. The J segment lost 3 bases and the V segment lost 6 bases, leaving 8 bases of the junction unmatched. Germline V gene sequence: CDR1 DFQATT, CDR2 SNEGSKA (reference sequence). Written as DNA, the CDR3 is TGCAGTGCCTTGGGGACAGTGCTCTACGAGCAGTACTTC. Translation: CSALGTVLYEQYF.

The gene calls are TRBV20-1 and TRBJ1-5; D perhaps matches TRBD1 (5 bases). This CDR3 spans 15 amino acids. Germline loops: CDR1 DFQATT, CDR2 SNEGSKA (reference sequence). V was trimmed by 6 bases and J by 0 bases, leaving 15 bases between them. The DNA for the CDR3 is TGCAGTGCAGAGGGAACAGGCTATAGCAATCAGCCCCAGCATTTT. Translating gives CSAEGTGYSNQPQHF.

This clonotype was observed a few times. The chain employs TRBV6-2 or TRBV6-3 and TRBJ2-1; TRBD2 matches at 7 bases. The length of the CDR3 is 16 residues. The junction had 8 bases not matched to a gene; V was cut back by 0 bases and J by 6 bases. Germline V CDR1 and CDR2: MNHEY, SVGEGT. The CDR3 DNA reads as TGTGCCAGCAGTTACTCAGAGGCGGGAGATGCCAATGAGCAGTTCTTC. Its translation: CASSYSEAGDANEQFF.

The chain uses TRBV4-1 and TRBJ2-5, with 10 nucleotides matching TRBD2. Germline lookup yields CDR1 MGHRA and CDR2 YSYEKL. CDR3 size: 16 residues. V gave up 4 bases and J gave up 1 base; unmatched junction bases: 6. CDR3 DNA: TGCGCCAGCAGCCGAGCGGGAGGGCCATCCCAAGAGACCCAGTACTTC. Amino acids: CASSRAGGPSQETQYF.

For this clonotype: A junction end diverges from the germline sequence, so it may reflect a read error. The CDR3 region is CAGSFLAGGHYEQYF. The CDR3 nucleotides are TGTGCCGGCAGCTTTCTAGCGGGGGGGCACTACGAGCAGTACTTC. The chain links TRBV7-2 to TRBJ2-7; 12 bases match TRBD2. CDR3 size: 15 residues. Germline V gene sequence: CDR1 SGHTA, CDR2 FQGNSA.

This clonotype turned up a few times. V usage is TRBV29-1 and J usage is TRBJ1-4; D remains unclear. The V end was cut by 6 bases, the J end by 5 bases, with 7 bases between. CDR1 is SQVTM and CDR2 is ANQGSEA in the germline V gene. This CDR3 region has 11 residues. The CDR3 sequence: CSVGVNEKLFF. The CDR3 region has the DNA TGCAGCGTCGGAGTAAATGAAAAACTGTTTTTT.

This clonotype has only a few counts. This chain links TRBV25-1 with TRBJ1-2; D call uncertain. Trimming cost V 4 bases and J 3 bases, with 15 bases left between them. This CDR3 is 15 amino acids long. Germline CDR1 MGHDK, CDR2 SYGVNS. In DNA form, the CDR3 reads TGTGCCAGCAGTGTGCGGGTCAATCACGACTATGGCTACACCTTC. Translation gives CASSVRVNHDYGYTF.

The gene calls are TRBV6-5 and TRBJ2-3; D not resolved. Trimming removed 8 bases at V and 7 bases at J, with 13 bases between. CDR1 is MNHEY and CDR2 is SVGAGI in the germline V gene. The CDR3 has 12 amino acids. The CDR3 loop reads CASADTTHTQYF. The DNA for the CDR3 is TGTGCCAGCGCCGATACTACTCATACGCAGTATTTT.

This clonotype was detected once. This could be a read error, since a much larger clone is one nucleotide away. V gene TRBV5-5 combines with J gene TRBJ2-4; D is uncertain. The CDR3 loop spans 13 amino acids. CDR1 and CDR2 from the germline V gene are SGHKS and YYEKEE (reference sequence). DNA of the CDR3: TGTGCCAGCAGCCTCCTCGCCAAAAACGTTCAGTACTTC. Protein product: CASSLLAKNVQYF.

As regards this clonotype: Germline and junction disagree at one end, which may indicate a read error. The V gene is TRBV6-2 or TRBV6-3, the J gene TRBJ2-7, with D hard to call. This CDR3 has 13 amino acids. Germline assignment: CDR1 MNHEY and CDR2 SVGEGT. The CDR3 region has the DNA TGTGCCAGCAGTGACTCGCAATCCTACAAGCAGTACTTC. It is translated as CASSDSQSYKQYF.

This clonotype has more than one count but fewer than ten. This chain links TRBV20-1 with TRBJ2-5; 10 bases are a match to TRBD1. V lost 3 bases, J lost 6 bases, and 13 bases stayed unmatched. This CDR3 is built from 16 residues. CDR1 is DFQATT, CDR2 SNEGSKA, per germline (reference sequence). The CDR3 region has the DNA TGCAGTGCTAGGAGATTTGGGACAGGGGAGTTGAAGACCCAGTACTTC. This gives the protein CSARRFGTGELKTQYF.

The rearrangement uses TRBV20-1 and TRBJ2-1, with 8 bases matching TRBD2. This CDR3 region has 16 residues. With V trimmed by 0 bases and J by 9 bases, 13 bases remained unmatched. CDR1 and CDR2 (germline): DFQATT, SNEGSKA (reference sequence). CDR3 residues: CSAREGSGSGSGEQFF. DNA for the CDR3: TGCAGTGCTAGAGAAGGGAGCGGGAGTGGTTCGGGTGAGCAGTTCTTC.

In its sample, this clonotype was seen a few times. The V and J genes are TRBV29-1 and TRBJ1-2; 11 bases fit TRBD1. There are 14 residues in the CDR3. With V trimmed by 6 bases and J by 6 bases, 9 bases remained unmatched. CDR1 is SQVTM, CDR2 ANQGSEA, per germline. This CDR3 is CSVPWTGGKDGYTF. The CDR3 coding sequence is TGCAGCGTCCCGTGGACAGGGGGCAAGGATGGCTACACCTTC.

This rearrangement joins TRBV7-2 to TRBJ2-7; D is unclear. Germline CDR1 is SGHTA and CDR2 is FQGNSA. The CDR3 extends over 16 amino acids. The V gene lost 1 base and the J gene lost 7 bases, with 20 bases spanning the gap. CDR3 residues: CASSLVESSTYNEQYF. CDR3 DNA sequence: TGTGCCAGCAGCTTAGTGGAAAGTTCAACCTACAATGAGCAGTACTTC.

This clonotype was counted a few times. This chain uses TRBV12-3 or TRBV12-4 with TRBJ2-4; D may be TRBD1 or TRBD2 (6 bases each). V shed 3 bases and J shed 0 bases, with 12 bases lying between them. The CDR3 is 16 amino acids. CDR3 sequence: CASSLNGGLAKNIQYF. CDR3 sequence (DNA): TGTGCCAGCAGTTTGAATGGGGGGCTAGCCAAAAACATTCAGTACTTC.